This T cell receptor beta chain was captured by sequencing in a study of shared clonotypes between healthy human individuals. Study results and caveats: A handful of donors showed sharing of approximately 5% of naive CD4 clonotypes.

This clone was seen a single time. Antigen: not known. Naive CD8 cells lacked CD45RO and underwent positive selection for CCR7, leaving out terminally differentiated effector memory CD45RA+ cells. Several immunoSEQ plates held equal portions of the genomic DNA taken from each subset. Assay used: immunoSEQ multiplex PCR; TCRdb lists only in-frame clones, some missing. The sample shows under 2,000,000 clones, approximately 94% of them seen only once. This receptor was identified in a man between 18 and 29 years old in good health. The sample consisted of naive CD8+ T cells sorted from blood.

The CDR3 DNA sequence: TGTGCCAGCAGCCCCCCCCTTTCGTCACCCCTCCACTTT. It translates to CASSPPLSSPLHF. The chain links TRBV28 to TRBJ1-6; D unresolved. The CDR3 has 13 amino acids. With 6 bases removed from V and 10 bases from J, the gap between germline ends came to 13 bases. The germline V gene has CDR1 MDHEN and CDR2 SYDVKM.